This T cell receptor (beta chain) comes out of a study of control samples from healthy donors and cancer patients. This clone occurred once. Clones were sequenced by immunoSEQ multiplex PCR, and TCRdb holds only the in-frame ones, with some missing. Of 60,000 to 75,000 clones listed, about 82% are singletons. The material sequenced was blood. This sequence originates from a man aged 40-50 years in good health.

This CDR3 is CASQRTGTDSSGNTIYF. Here the CDR3 DNA reads TGTGCCAGTCAGAGGACCGGGACAGATAGCTCTGGAAACACCATATATTTT. The chain couples TRBV19 to TRBJ1-3, with 7 bases identical to TRBD1. The germline gives CDR1 LNHDA, CDR2 SQIVND (reference sequence). V was pared by 8 bases and J by 0 bases, with 13 bases of the junction left unmatched. The CDR3 is 17 amino acids.